The T cell receptor (beta chain) described here comes from a study of T cells after yellow fever vaccination. Looking at the study overall: SMART-Seq v4 Ultra Low Input prepared libraries from low-cell fractions.

In making TCR cDNA, 5'RACE template switching added a universal primer site and UMIs to it. TCRdb used MiXCR to reprocess the 5' RACE reads, holding one entry per CDR3 protein. The data contain hundreds of thousands of distinct CDR3 sequences, approximately 8% of them singletons. Findings and caveats of the study: Subsequent to the booster, the majority of primary-vaccination clones reappeared (approximately 95% CD4, approximately 85% CD8). Across the CD4 and CD8 compartments, a small share of clonotypes was present in both.

Comment on this clonotype: Its specificity is unknown.

This CDR3 is 13 amino acids long. V was pared by 1 base and J by 11 bases, with 15 bases between. Germline V gene data show CDR1 as SGHRS and CDR2 as YFSETQ. This chain joins TRBV5-1 and TRBJ1-1; no reliable D call. The clonotype was recovered from a man between 18 and 35 years old who received the YFV17D yellow fever vaccine. Specimen: PBMCs, collected approximately 47 days after the first yellow fever vaccination. CDR3 sequence: CASSLNTDQAAFF. Here the CDR3 DNA reads TGCGCCAGCAGCTTGAACACAGACCAGGCGGCTTTCTTT.